This T cell receptor beta chain came from a study of early T cells in non-severe SARS-CoV-2 infection. As for the study in general: Sequencing of unsorted whole blood was done on bulk RNA, leaving chains unpaired. Study-wide results and caveats: Anti-spike CD8 specificities were favored by VDJdb matching, whose results missed private and CD4 specificities.

This clonotype has a handful of counts. Its antigen is as yet unknown. The CDR3 extends over 18 amino acids. Trimming cost V 2 bases and J 0 bases; bases outside gene matches: 6. Germline V gene lookup returns CDR1 MNHEY and CDR2 SVGAGI. Unique molecular identifiers (one per individual cDNA molecule) were attached. TCRdb processed the 5' RACE reads anew with MiXCR; each CDR3 protein has one entry. The sample consists of over 60,000 distinct CDR3 sequences, roughly 12% of them appearing once. The sequence was obtained from an adult who was a healthcare worker with PCR-confirmed SARS-CoV-2 infection or an uninfected control (not recorded which). This chain uses TRBV6-5 with TRBJ2-6, with 8 bases identical to TRBD1. Sequences were derived from whole blood, sampled at baseline. In DNA form, the CDR3 reads TGTGCCAGCAGTTACCGGACAGGGATGGCCTCTGGGGCCAACGTCCTGACTTTC. Its protein product is CASSYRTGMASGANVLTF.